The source of this T cell receptor beta chain is a study of T cell clones after liver transplantation. CDR3 size: 15 residues. From germline, CDR1 is SGHVS and CDR2 FQNEAQ. Trimming took off 5 bases at V and 8 bases at J, with 16 bases between the two ends. Profiled with immunoSEQ multiplex PCR; TCRdb holds only in-frame clones, not every one. The table lists tens of thousands of clones, roughly 70% of them singletons. Sequenced here: CD4+ T cells from blood, sampled at the 22-month timepoint. The genes are TRBV7-8 and TRBJ1-6; D possibly corresponds to TRBD1 (6 bases). The source of this sequence is a human patient who received a liver transplant. Some T cells may have originated in the graft donor. The CDR3 sequence: CASSPLQGRDSPLHF. The CDR3 DNA follows: TGTGCCAGCAGCCCCCTCCAGGGGAGGGATTCACCCCTCCACTTT.